These 14 T cell receptor beta chains were sequenced from one sample in a study of blood T cells in healthy people across ages. Together with a sample-barcoded 5' primer, a J-beta primer mix was included in a second PCR lasting roughly 7 to 11 cycles. One entry per CDR3 protein results from TCRdb running MiXCR on the 5' RACE reads. Among some 1.8 million distinct CDR3 sequences, 39% were seen once, and the ten largest hold about 23%. Material for sequencing was blood. The receptors here all came from a human donor in good health.

The gene calls are TRBV7-2 and TRBJ2-2, with D maybe TRBD2 (6 bases). V lost 5 bases and J lost 4, with 14 bases in between. The germline gives CDR1 SGHTA, CDR2 FQGNSA. The CDR3 spans 15 residues. The CDR3 region is CASSPELASTGELFF. CDR3 in DNA: TGTGCCAGCAGCCCCGAACTAGCTAGCACCGGGGAGCTGTTTTTT.

CDR3 in DNA: TGTGCCAGCAGGCGGGACAGGGACACCTATGGCTACACCTTC. It encodes CASRRDRDTYGYTF. V gene TRBV3-1 combines with J gene TRBJ1-2; 9 bases are a match to TRBD1. Germline loops: CDR1 LGHDT, CDR2 YNNKEL (reference sequence). The CDR3 has 14 amino acids. The ends lost 6 bases at V and 4 bases at J; junction bases unmatched: 6.

This clonotype has more than one count but fewer than ten. This sequence joins TRBV7-2 and TRBJ2-7; possible D gene TRBD1, 6 bases. The V end was cut by 4 bases, the J end by 5 bases, with 12 bases between. The CDR3 is 13 residues long. The germline gives CDR1 SGHTA, CDR2 FQGNSA. The CDR3 DNA reads as TGTGCCAGCAGCTATTACAACAGGGACGAGCAGTACTTC. Protein: CASSYYNRDEQYF.

This clonotype has just a few counts. The J gene is TRBJ2-7, the V gene TRBV20-1; D might be TRBD2 (6 bases). Trimming removed 2 bases at V and 0 bases at J, with 17 bases between. CDR1 DFQATT and CDR2 SNEGSKA come from the germline V gene (reference sequence). The CDR3 has 16 residues. Here the CDR3 reads CSARSGITSSSYEQYF. CDR3 coding DNA: TGCAGTGCTAGATCTGGGATTACTAGCAGCTCCTACGAGCAGTACTTC.

In its sample, this clonotype was seen a few times. The chain combines TRBV11-3 with TRBJ2-5; D remains ambiguous. The V and J ends lost 4 bases and 4 bases respectively, with 16 bases between them. Per the germline V gene, CDR1 is SGHNT and CDR2 is YENEEA. The CDR3 length is 15 residues. CDR3 sequence reads: CASSSGPIDRETQYF. CDR3 DNA sequence: TGTGCCAGCAGCTCCGGACCAATTGACCGAGAGACCCAGTACTTC.

This chain links TRBV29-1 with TRBJ1-2; D is perhaps TRBD1 (5 bases). CDR1 is SQVTM and CDR2 is ANQGSEA in the germline V gene. The germline V and J ends were trimmed by 0 bases and 0 bases, with 11 bases remaining between them. The CDR3 length is 15 residues. The CDR3 sequence: CSVEDRGETNYGYTF. CDR3 DNA: TGCAGCGTTGAAGATCGAGGGGAAACTAACTATGGCTACACCTTC.

This clonotype was detected ten times or more. The CDR3 nucleotides read TGCAGCGTTGAACCAGGGGGAAGCGAGCAGTACTTC. It codes for CSVEPGGSEQYF. The chain carries TRBV29-1 and TRBJ2-7; 7 bases map to TRBD1. The V gene end was trimmed by 2 bases and the J gene end by 6 bases; junction bases not matched to a gene: 4. The CDR3 totals 12 residues. Germline CDR1 is SQVTM and CDR2 is ANQGSEA.

This chain uses TRBV4-1 with TRBJ2-4; the match to TRBD1 covers 8 bases. Trimming took 6 bases from V and 8 from J; bases not matched to a gene: 9. The CDR3 loop spans 14 amino acids. The V gene's germline CDR1 is MGHRA and CDR2 YSYEKL. The DNA for the CDR3 is TGCGCCAGCAGTCTCGGACAGGGTGAGGACATTCAGTACTTC. Residues: CASSLGQGEDIQYF.

The chain recombines TRBV20-1 with TRBJ2-1; 9 bases are a match to TRBD2. CDR1 is DFQATT and CDR2 is SNEGSKA in the germline V gene (reference sequence). With 0 bases clipped from V and 6 bases from J, the junction kept 12 bases outside the gene matches. The CDR3 loop spans 17 amino acids. The CDR3 spells CSARDVVAGDPSNEQFF. The CDR3 DNA reads TGCAGTGCTAGAGATGTGGTAGCGGGGGATCCTTCCAATGAGCAGTTCTTC.

A single count supports this clonotype. The chain is built from TRBV2 and TRBJ1-6; D is unclear. The CDR3 is 12 amino acids. The V end was cut by 1 base, the J end by 17 bases, with 12 bases between. The germline V gene encodes CDR1 SNHLY and CDR2 FYNNEI. CDR3 nucleotide sequence: TGTGCCAGCAGTGAAGGCGCCAGCCGAATCCACTTT. Amino acids: CASSEGASRIHF.

This clonotype was seen only a few times. This chain joins TRBV6-5 and TRBJ2-7; TRBD1 matches 7 bases. The J segment lost 3 bases and the V segment lost 2 bases, leaving 4 bases of the junction unmatched. This CDR3 has 14 amino acids. Germline V gives CDR1 MNHEY, CDR2 SVGAGI. The CDR3 DNA follows: TGTGCCAGCAGTTACCCTGGGACAGACTACGAGCAGTACTTC. Translating it yields CASSYPGTDYEQYF.

This clonotype was found a few times. V and J are TRBV20-1 and TRBJ2-2; D might be TRBD1 or TRBD2, each matching 5 bases. V lost 1 base, J lost 5 bases, and 5 bases lay in between. Germline V gives CDR1 DFQATT, CDR2 SNEGSKA (reference sequence). The CDR3 extends over 12 amino acids. The chain's CDR3 is CSARGGTGELFF. CDR3 nucleotides: TGCAGTGCTAGAGGGGGGACCGGGGAGCTGTTTTTT.

This clonotype was observed a few times. This rearrangement joins TRBV4-1 to TRBJ1-5, with no clear D. The V end was cut by 2 bases, the J end by 6 bases, with 11 bases between. The CDR3 is made up of 14 amino acids. Germline V gene data show CDR1 as MGHRA and CDR2 as YSYEKL. DNA of the CDR3: TGCGCCAGCAGCCAAAATCGGTTCAGTCAGCCCCAGCATTTT. Protein sequence: CASSQNRFSQPQHF.

This clonotype was seen a handful of times. The rearrangement uses TRBV5-1 and TRBJ1-1; TRBD1 might be the D (6 bases). V lost 4 bases, J lost 1 base, and 11 bases lay in between. The CDR3 has 14 residues. Germline loops: CDR1 SGHRS, CDR2 YFSETQ. CDR3: CASSTGGANTEAFF. CDR3 nucleotides: TGCGCCAGCAGCACGGGGGGGGCGAACACTGAAGCTTTCTTT.